The 13 T cell receptor beta chains listed next were all sequenced from one sample in a study of graft-versus-host responses after intestinal transplantation. Their cognate antigens are unknown. Here immunoSEQ multiplex PCR was the method, and the copy in TCRdb shows in-frame clones only, minus some. The data hold tens of thousands of clones, with 90% to 95% observed a single time. The sample was unstimulated CD4+ T cells sorted from spleen or lymph node cells, taken before intestinal transplant. The receptor set was obtained from a human donor who received an intestinal transplant.

The rearrangement joins TRBV29-1 to TRBJ1-4; D is undetermined. The CDR3 spans 11 residues. The germline V gene has CDR1 SQVTM and CDR2 ANQGSEA. Trimming left V 7 bases short and J 10 bases short, with 13 bases between. The CDR3 sequence is CSAGSDAKLFF. In DNA form, the CDR3 reads TGCAGCGCTGGCAGCGATGCAAAACTGTTTTTT.

The V and J genes are TRBV15 and TRBJ2-7; perhaps TRBD1 as D (6 bases). V was pared by 1 base and J by 2 bases, with 12 bases between. The CDR3 is 15 residues long. CDR1 and CDR2 (germline): LNHNV, YYDKDF (reference sequence). The CDR3 region is CATSRGGQFTYEQYF. In nucleotides, the CDR3 is TGTGCCACCAGCAGAGGTGGACAGTTCACCTACGAGCAGTACTTC.

The V call is TRBV9, the J call TRBJ1-6, with TRBD1 matching 7 bases. Looked up from germline, CDR1 is SGDLS and CDR2 is YYNGEE. V trimming: 0 bases; J trimming: 12 bases; junction bases outside the gene matches: 9. There are 15 residues in the CDR3. The CDR3 DNA is TGTGCCAGCAGCGTAGCTACAGGGGAGCTGAAACCCCTCCACTTT. It specifies CASSVATGELKPLHF.

The chain uses TRBV18 and TRBJ2-7; 8 positions agree with TRBD1. The germline gives CDR1 KGHSH, CDR2 LQKENI. V shed 6 bases and J 3 bases; nucleotides not matched to a gene: 7. The CDR3 consists of 14 residues. In DNA form, the CDR3 reads TGTGCCAGCTCTTACAATGGACAGGGCTACGAGCAGTACTTC. It yields the protein CASSYNGQGYEQYF.

The rearrangement joins TRBV27 to TRBJ2-1, with 10 positions matching TRBD2. Germline loops: CDR1 MNHEY, CDR2 SMNVEV (reference sequence). The CDR3 runs to 16 residues. The V and J ends lost 5 bases and 9 bases, in that order; junction bases with no gene match: 13. In DNA form, the CDR3 reads TGTGCCAGCAGTAAAAGACTAGCGGGCGAGCCAGGTGAGCAGTTCTTC. Encoded protein: CASSKRLAGEPGEQFF.

This chain uses TRBV19 with TRBJ2-7; 8 positions agree with TRBD1. CDR1 is LNHDA and CDR2 is SQIVND in the germline V gene (reference sequence). V dropped 6 bases and J dropped 0; count of bases not matched to a gene: 4. The CDR3 loop spans 14 amino acids. CDR3 coding DNA: TGTGCCAGTAGATTTACAGGGGGCTCCTACGAGCAGTACTTC. As protein: CASRFTGGSYEQYF.

The chain has TRBV7-9 and TRBJ2-4; the D gene is possibly TRBD2 (6 bases). This CDR3 contains 14 residues. Trimming took 3 bases from V and 8 from J, leaving 14 bases between them. The V gene's germline CDR1 is SEHNR and CDR2 FQNEAQ (reference sequence). Here the CDR3 reads CASSLRDLSDIQYF. The CDR3 nucleotides are TGTGCCAGCAGCTTGCGGGACTTGTCTGACATTCAGTACTTC.

This clone was recorded once. The V and J genes are TRBV11-1 and TRBJ2-7, with 8 bases lining up with TRBD1. The V gene end was trimmed by 3 bases and the J gene end by 3 bases; junction bases not matched to a gene: 4. The CDR3 loop spans 14 amino acids. Germline-derived CDR1 and CDR2 are SGHAT and FQDESV (reference sequence). The CDR3 sequence is CASSFQGQVYEQYF. The CDR3 DNA is TGTGCCAGCAGCTTTCAGGGACAGGTCTACGAGCAGTACTTC.

This chain links TRBV7-2 with TRBJ2-1; 7 nucleotides match TRBD2. V was clipped by 3 bases and J by 10 bases; unmatched bases: 3. Germline V gives CDR1 SGHTA, CDR2 FQGNSA. CDR3 length equals 12 residues. The CDR3 loop reads CASSFSGGEQFF. The DNA for the CDR3 is TGTGCCAGCAGCTTCTCCGGGGGGGAGCAGTTCTTC. Supplemented by reference TRBV7-2 and TRBJ2-1, the full variable domain reads GAGVSQSPSNKVTEKGKDVELRCDPISGHTALYWYRQSLGQGLEFLIYFQGNSAPDKSGLPSDRFSAERTGGSVSTLTIQRTQQEDSAVYLCASSFSGGEQFFGPGTRLTVL.

The V gene is TRBV2, the J gene TRBJ1-1, with 7 bases matching TRBD1. Germline lookup yields CDR1 SNHLY and CDR2 FYNNEI. This CDR3 is built from 13 residues. Trimming at V came to 10 bases and at J to 4 bases, leaving 9 bases not matched to a gene. The CDR3 spells CATEQGRPTEAFF. CDR3 bases: TGTGCCACCGAACAGGGGCGGCCCACTGAAGCTTTCTTT.

The CDR3 DNA reads TGTGCCAGCAGCTCACCTCCAGGGGGCGGTGAAAAACTGTTTTTT. Translating gives CASSSPPGGGEKLFF. The chain is built from TRBV7-9 and TRBJ1-4, with 8 nucleotides matching TRBD1. V shed 4 bases, J shed 7 bases, and the junction held 8 bases outside the gene matches. CDR1 and CDR2 from the germline V gene are SEHNR and FQNEAQ (reference sequence). CDR3 length: 15 residues.

The rearrangement joins TRBV18 to TRBJ2-3; weak D call: TRBD2 (6 bases). The CDR3 is 15 amino acids. Trimming removed 5 bases from V and 2 bases from J, with 14 bases in between. The germline CDR1 and CDR2 sequences are KGHSH and LQKENI. The CDR3 is CASSGGLVNTDTQYF. The CDR3 nucleotides read TGTGCCAGCTCAGGAGGGTTGGTGAACACAGATACGCAGTATTTT.

The chain combines TRBV19 with TRBJ2-5; 9 bases are a match to TRBD2. V was clipped by 4 bases and J by 5 bases; unmatched bases: 2. CDR3 length: 13 residues. Per the germline V gene, CDR1 is LNHDA and CDR2 is SQIVND (reference sequence). As DNA, the CDR3 is TGTGCCAGTAGTAACGCGGGGGGGGAGACCCAGTACTTC. Its translation: CASSNAGGETQYF.